A selection of T cell receptor beta chains follows, all from one sample in a study of T cell repertoires in cytomegalovirus infection. TCRdb itself ran the reads through MiXCR, one entry per CDR3 protein. The data contain 68,000 or so distinct CDR3 sequences, about 23% of them singletons. These TCRs' antigens remain unknown. The sequencing input was PBMCs, sequenced either directly or after in vitro stimulation (not recorded which). Receptors were obtained from a human donor in good health (CMV status not recorded). Some clones in this sample may be carry-over from other donors' samples. The CDR3 runs from the conserved cysteine through the conserved F or W. The D gene is left open where the match is weak. Rows give clone size only sometimes, using once, few, many, or a class for an expanded clone.

j_call: TRBJ2-3; clone_size: many; d_call: TRBD2; v_call: TRBV7-2; cdr3_nt: TGTGCCAGCAGCTTAGAACTAGCGGGCAGCACAGATACGCAGTATTTT; cdr3_aa: CASSLELAGSTDTQYF
j_call: TRBJ1-1; clone_size: few; d_call: NA; v_call: TRBV7-9; cdr3_nt: TGTGCCAGCAGCTCGAGACAGGTTCGCGGAGCTTTCTTT; cdr3_aa: CASSSRQVRGAFF
j_call: TRBJ2-7; clone_size: NA; d_call: NA; v_call: TRBV6-2/TRBV6-3; cdr3_nt: TGTGCCAGCAGTTACTCGATCAGCAGGGTCTACGAGCAGTACTTC; cdr3_aa: CASSYSISRVYEQYF
j_call: TRBJ2-1; clone_size: NA; d_call: NA; v_call: TRBV11-2; cdr3_nt: TGTGCCAGCAGCTCCAACTCGGGGCCTTTTAATGAGCAGTTCTTC; cdr3_aa: CASSSNSGPFNEQFF
j_call: TRBJ1-5; clone_size: few; d_call: NA; v_call: TRBV7-8; cdr3_nt: TGTGCCAGCAGCCTCCGGGACACCAATAGCAATCAGCCCCAGCATTTT; cdr3_aa: CASSLRDTNSNQPQHF
j_call: TRBJ2-3; clone_size: NA; d_call: TRBD1; v_call: TRBV19; cdr3_nt: TGTGCCAGTAGCGGACAGGGACACAACACAGATACGCAGTATTTT; cdr3_aa: CASSGQGHNTDTQYF
j_call: TRBJ2-2; clone_size: few; d_call: TRBD2; v_call: TRBV28; cdr3_nt: TGTGCCAGCAGTTTGGGCCCGACTAGCGGGAGGGTTGACACCGGGGAGCTGTTTTTT; cdr3_aa: CASSLGPTSGRVDTGELFF
j_call: TRBJ2-5; clone_size: few; d_call: NA; v_call: TRBV5-1; cdr3_nt: TGCGCCAGCAGACAGACCTATAGCGTTCAAGAGACCCAGTACTTC; cdr3_aa: CASRQTYSVQETQYF
j_call: TRBJ1-2; clone_size: few; d_call: TRBD1; v_call: TRBV27; cdr3_nt: TGTGCCAGCAGTATCCGGGACAGAGACTATGGCTACACCTTC; cdr3_aa: CASSIRDRDYGYTF
j_call: TRBJ1-4; clone_size: NA; d_call: NA; v_call: TRBV7-9; cdr3_nt: TGTGCCAGCAGGGTCGGAACCGCCGAAAAACTGTTTTTT; cdr3_aa: CASRVGTAEKLFF
j_call: TRBJ1-6; clone_size: NA; d_call: NA; v_call: TRBV6-6; cdr3_nt: TGTGCCAGCAGAAGACAGATGTATAATTCACCCCTCCACTTT; cdr3_aa: CASRRQMYNSPLHF
j_call: TRBJ2-5; clone_size: NA; d_call: NA; v_call: TRBV20-1; cdr3_nt: TGCAGTGCCGAGCGCGGCCAAGAGACCCAGTACTTC; cdr3_aa: CSAERGQETQYF
j_call: TRBJ2-7; clone_size: many; d_call: TRBD1; v_call: TRBV7-2; cdr3_nt: TGTGCCAGCCGACAGGGGAGCTACGAGCAGTACTTC; cdr3_aa: CASRQGSYEQYF
j_call: TRBJ2-7; clone_size: NA; d_call: TRBD2; v_call: TRBV11-2; cdr3_nt: TGTGCCAGCAGCTCGGGGGGGACTGTACGCGAGCAGTACTTC; cdr3_aa: CASSSGGTVREQYF
j_call: TRBJ1-1; clone_size: NA; d_call: NA; v_call: TRBV3-1; cdr3_nt: TGTGCCAGCAGCCAATCCAACACTGAAGCTTTCTTT; cdr3_aa: CASSQSNTEAFF
j_call: TRBJ2-1; clone_size: NA; d_call: TRBD2; v_call: TRBV7-3; cdr3_nt: TGTGCCAGCAGCCTCGGCGGGAGGGGACTCAATGAGCAGTTCTTC; cdr3_aa: CASSLGGRGLNEQFF
j_call: TRBJ1-2; clone_size: few; d_call: NA; v_call: TRBV6-1; cdr3_nt: TGTGCCAGCCTGAACACACGGATCCTGGGTTCGGGCTACACCTTC; cdr3_aa: CASLNTRILGSGYTF
j_call: TRBJ1-1; clone_size: NA; d_call: NA; v_call: TRBV7-3; cdr3_nt: TGTGCCAGCAGCTTAACACCCCCAGGTGCCTACACTGAAGCTTTCTTT; cdr3_aa: CASSLTPPGAYTEAFF
j_call: TRBJ2-1; clone_size: few; d_call: NA; v_call: TRBV5-4; cdr3_nt: TGTGCCAGCAGCGTGGCCGGGAGTAATGAGCAGTTCTTC; cdr3_aa: CASSVAGSNEQFF
j_call: TRBJ2-2; clone_size: NA; d_call: NA; v_call: TRBV28; cdr3_nt: TGTGCCAGCAGTCCCGGGACCGGTACCGGGGAGCTGTTTTTT; cdr3_aa: CASSPGTGTGELFF
j_call: TRBJ2-6; clone_size: few; d_call: NA; v_call: TRBV7-6; cdr3_nt: TGTGCCAGCAGCTTCCCGGAGTCTGGGGCCAACGTCCTGACTTTC; cdr3_aa: CASSFPESGANVLTF
j_call: TRBJ1-1; clone_size: few; d_call: NA; v_call: TRBV11-3; cdr3_nt: TGTGCCAGCAGCTTAGTCCGGTTGCCCACTGAAGCTTTCTTT; cdr3_aa: CASSLVRLPTEAFF
j_call: TRBJ2-3; clone_size: NA; d_call: NA; v_call: TRBV10-3; cdr3_nt: TGTGCCATCAGTGAGTCGGATAGCGACATCACAGATACGCAGTATTTT; cdr3_aa: CAISESDSDITDTQYF
j_call: TRBJ1-2; clone_size: many; d_call: NA; v_call: TRBV27; cdr3_nt: TGTGCCAGCAGAGGGGAATCTGGCGGCTACACCTTC; cdr3_aa: CASRGESGGYTF
j_call: TRBJ2-3; clone_size: many; d_call: TRBD2; v_call: TRBV7-2; cdr3_nt: TGTGCCAGCAGCTTAGAACTAGCGGGAGATACGCAGTATTTT; cdr3_aa: CASSLELAGDTQYF
j_call: TRBJ1-4; clone_size: NA; d_call: NA; v_call: TRBV12-3/TRBV12-4; cdr3_nt: TGTGCCAGCATCCTTAATGGCCCCTGGGGGAGTGGGGGTGAAAAACTGTTTTTT; cdr3_aa: CASILNGPWGSGGEKLFF
j_call: TRBJ2-7; clone_size: few; d_call: TRBD1; v_call: TRBV4-2; cdr3_nt: TGTGCCAGCAGCCTAGGGATAGGGACAGACACCTACGAGCAGTACTTC; cdr3_aa: CASSLGIGTDTYEQYF
j_call: TRBJ1-4; clone_size: few; d_call: TRBD1; v_call: TRBV4-3; cdr3_nt: TGCGCCAGCAGCCAAGTTAGGATAGGGGGCCGTAATGAAAAACTGTTTTTT; cdr3_aa: CASSQVRIGGRNEKLFF
j_call: TRBJ2-1; clone_size: few; d_call: NA; v_call: TRBV11-1; cdr3_nt: TGTGCCAGCAGCTTAGAAGGGATTCCGTTCTTC; cdr3_aa: CASSLEGIPFF
j_call: TRBJ2-5; clone_size: many; d_call: TRBD1; v_call: TRBV12-3/TRBV12-4; cdr3_nt: TGTGCCAGTTCGGCCGGGACAGTAACTTGGGGGGAGACCCAGTACTTC; cdr3_aa: CASSAGTVTWGETQYF
j_call: TRBJ1-2; clone_size: NA; d_call: NA; v_call: TRBV5-4; cdr3_nt: TGTGCCAGCAGCTTGTACCAGGTCCCTAACTATGGCTACACCTTC; cdr3_aa: CASSLYQVPNYGYTF
j_call: TRBJ2-3; clone_size: few; d_call: NA; v_call: TRBV7-6; cdr3_nt: TGTGCCAGCAGCAGGACTCAGACAGATACGCAGTATTTT; cdr3_aa: CASSRTQTDTQYF
j_call: TRBJ1-6; clone_size: few; d_call: TRBD1; v_call: TRBV20-1; cdr3_nt: TGCAGTGCCTGGTTTGGTTGGGAACCCGGGACAGACAATTCACCCCTCCACTTT; cdr3_aa: CSAWFGWEPGTDNSPLHF
j_call: TRBJ2-5; clone_size: NA; d_call: NA; v_call: TRBV7-9; cdr3_nt: TGTGCCAGCAGCCCCCGGGCCCAAGAGACCCAGTACTTC; cdr3_aa: CASSPRAQETQYF
j_call: TRBJ2-2; clone_size: few; d_call: NA; v_call: TRBV27; cdr3_nt: TGTGCCAGCGGGTGGGGGCCCACCGGGGAGCTGTTTTTT; cdr3_aa: CASGWGPTGELFF
j_call: TRBJ2-3; clone_size: many; d_call: NA; v_call: TRBV7-2; cdr3_nt: TGTGCCAGCAGCTTAGGCCTTACTGATACGCAGTATTTT; cdr3_aa: CASSLGLTDTQYF
j_call: TRBJ1-2; clone_size: NA; d_call: TRBD1; v_call: TRBV5-8; cdr3_nt: TGTGCCAGCAGCTTCAGGGGGTACCCCTATGGCTACACCTTC; cdr3_aa: CASSFRGYPYGYTF
j_call: TRBJ2-5; clone_size: few; d_call: TRBD1; v_call: TRBV5-1; cdr3_nt: TGCGCCAGCAGCTTACAGGGGATGGAAGAGACCCAGTACTTC; cdr3_aa: CASSLQGMEETQYF
j_call: TRBJ2-1; clone_size: few; d_call: NA; v_call: TRBV25-1; cdr3_nt: TGTGCCAGCAGTGATTACTACAATGAGCAGTTCTTC; cdr3_aa: CASSDYYNEQFF
j_call: TRBJ2-7; clone_size: NA; d_call: TRBD1; v_call: TRBV7-3; cdr3_nt: TGTGCCAGCAGCTTTAAGCCCGGGACAGACGAGCAGTACTTC; cdr3_aa: CASSFKPGTDEQYF
j_call: TRBJ2-7; clone_size: NA; d_call: NA; v_call: TRBV19; cdr3_nt: TGTGCCAGTAGTATGTCGGAATGGTCACAAGAGCAGTACTTC; cdr3_aa: CASSMSEWSQEQYF
j_call: TRBJ1-2; clone_size: few; d_call: TRBD1; v_call: TRBV6-1; cdr3_nt: TGTGCCAGCAGTTGGACAGGGCGGGGTGATGGCTACACCTTC; cdr3_aa: CASSWTGRGDGYTF
j_call: TRBJ1-2; clone_size: few; d_call: TRBD1; v_call: TRBV3-1; cdr3_nt: TGTGCCAGCAGCCAAGGGTCCGGGACAGATAGCTACACCTTC; cdr3_aa: CASSQGSGTDSYTF
j_call: TRBJ2-3; clone_size: many; d_call: TRBD2; v_call: TRBV7-8; cdr3_nt: TGTGCCAGCAGCTCGAAACGACCGGCGGGAGGGCCCCCAGATACGCAGTATTTT; cdr3_aa: CASSSKRPAGGPPDTQYF
j_call: TRBJ2-3; clone_size: few; d_call: NA; v_call: TRBV7-2; cdr3_nt: TGTGCCAGCAGCTTACGGCAAAGCACAGATACGCAGTATTTT; cdr3_aa: CASSLRQSTDTQYF
j_call: TRBJ2-2; clone_size: NA; d_call: TRBD1; v_call: TRBV23-1; cdr3_nt: TGCGCCAGCAGTCCCGGGACAGGGAACGACACCGGGGAGCTGTTTTTT; cdr3_aa: CASSPGTGNDTGELFF
j_call: TRBJ1-2; clone_size: many; d_call: NA; v_call: TRBV7-2; cdr3_nt: TGTGCCAGCAGCTTAGTCAGGGAGGCGTATGGCTACACCTTC; cdr3_aa: CASSLVREAYGYTF
j_call: TRBJ2-3; clone_size: NA; d_call: TRBD2; v_call: TRBV7-6; cdr3_nt: TGTGCCAGCAGCTTGGATAGCGGGAGGACAGATACGCAGTATTTT; cdr3_aa: CASSLDSGRTDTQYF
j_call: TRBJ2-3; clone_size: NA; d_call: NA; v_call: TRBV7-2; cdr3_nt: TGTGCCAGCAGCCGTAAGGCAGATACGCAGTATTTT; cdr3_aa: CASSRKADTQYF
j_call: TRBJ2-3; clone_size: NA; d_call: TRBD1; v_call: TRBV19; cdr3_nt: TGTGCCAGTAGTACGTCCCGGGACAGGGAAATCCCCCACACAGATACGCAGTATTTT; cdr3_aa: CASSTSRDREIPHTDTQYF
j_call: TRBJ2-7; clone_size: NA; d_call: TRBD2; v_call: TRBV20-1; cdr3_nt: TGCAGTGCTAGGAAAGCGGGATCGAGCTCCTACGAGCAGTACTTC; cdr3_aa: CSARKAGSSSYEQYF
j_call: TRBJ1-3; clone_size: few; d_call: NA; v_call: TRBV10-3; cdr3_nt: TGTGCCATCAGTGACGGGGTTACAGGAAACACCATATATTTT; cdr3_aa: CAISDGVTGNTIYF
j_call: TRBJ2-1; clone_size: NA; d_call: NA; v_call: TRBV4-3; cdr3_nt: TGCGCCAGCAGCCAAGATGCTGTCAACTCCTACAATGAGCAGTTCTTC; cdr3_aa: CASSQDAVNSYNEQFF
j_call: TRBJ2-7; clone_size: NA; d_call: TRBD2; v_call: TRBV10-3; cdr3_nt: TGTGCCATCCGTCTCCAACTAGCGGGAAACTACGAGCAGTACTTC; cdr3_aa: CAIRLQLAGNYEQYF